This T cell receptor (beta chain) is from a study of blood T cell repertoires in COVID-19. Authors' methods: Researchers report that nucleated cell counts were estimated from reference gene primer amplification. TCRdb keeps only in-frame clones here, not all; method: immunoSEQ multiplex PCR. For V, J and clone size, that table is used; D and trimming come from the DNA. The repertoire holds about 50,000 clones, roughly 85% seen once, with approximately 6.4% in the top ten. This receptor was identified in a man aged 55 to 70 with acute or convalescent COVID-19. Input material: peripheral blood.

The CDR3 nucleotides read TGTGCCAGCAGCCCCCTAGTAACCGGGGAGCTGTTTTTT. Its translation is CASSPLVTGELFF. V usage is TRBV7-3 and J usage is TRBJ2-2; D is ambiguous. Trimming took 5 bases from V and 5 from J, leaving 9 bases between them. Germline loops: CDR1 SGHTA, CDR2 FQGTGA. The CDR3 extends over 13 amino acids.